This T cell receptor beta chain was recovered during a study of Tregs in tolerant kidney transplant recipients. This CDR3 has 16 residues. CDR1 and CDR2 from the germline V gene are MRHNA and SNTAGT. V lost 1 base and J lost 3; bases outside the gene matches: 7. Study findings and constraints: Changing PCR primers prevented nucleotide comparison between some patients' samples. Few patients were studied, so findings need validation in larger groups. Tregs expanded with activated donor B cells seemed most donor-specific.

TCRdb's copy holds only in-frame clones and misses some; the assay was immunoSEQ multiplex PCR. Its table records about 30,000 clones. This clone is labeled medium-sized based on frequency. Its specificity is unknown. The read terminates 3 residues before the CDR3 end, so the remaining end is supplied by the germline J gene. The receptor was derived from a human donor who received a combined kidney and bone marrow transplant. The genes are TRBV6-4 and TRBJ1-1; 8 bases map to TRBD1. Sequencing used CD8+ T cells from blood, obtained before the transplant. The CDR3 sequence: CASSDFRTGLDTEAFF. The sequenced part of the CDR3 DNA is TGTGCCAGCAGTGACTTTAGGACAGGGTTGGACACTGAA.